These 4 T cell receptor beta chains were sequenced from one sample in a study of cytomegalovirus exposure and HLA in healthy donors. Use of 60 Vbeta and 13 Jbeta primers characterized the PCR. Only in-frame clones appear in the TCRdb table, and some are missing; sequencing was by immunoSEQ multiplex PCR. The sample lists over 150,000 clones; around 80% were seen once. Material for sequencing was PBMCs. The origin of the receptors is a man aged 18 to 30 in good health and CMV-seronegative.

The V call is TRBV5-4, the J call TRBJ2-1, with TRBD2 matching over 14 bases. CDR1 SGHNT and CDR2 YYREEE come from the germline V gene (reference sequence). Trimming took 5 bases from V and 5 from J; bases not matched to a gene: 9. The CDR3 has 17 residues. The CDR3 sequence: CASREGTSGRINNEQFF. In nucleotides, the CDR3 is TGTGCCAGCAGGGAGGGGACTAGCGGGAGAATTAACAATGAGCAGTTCTTC.

The gene calls are TRBV30 and TRBJ1-4; D perhaps matches TRBD1 (5 bases). Germline CDR1 is GTSNPN and CDR2 is SVGIG (reference sequence). The V end lost 5 bases, the J end lost 8 bases, and 15 bases lay between the germline ends. The CDR3 has 13 residues. CDR3 region: CAWDGQGGEKLFF. In nucleotides, the CDR3 is TGTGCCTGGGACGGGCAGGGTGGCGAAAAACTGTTTTTT.

The chain joins TRBV6-4 to TRBJ2-5, with 7 bases that match TRBD2. Trimming took 6 bases from V and 11 from J; bases not matched to a gene: 15. CDR1 MRHNA and CDR2 SNTAGT come from the germline V gene. The CDR3 is 14 residues long. This chain's CDR3 is CASSGRSQAGEQYF. The CDR3 DNA is TGTGCCAGCAGCGGACGGTCACAGGCGGGGGAGCAGTACTTC.

This chain connects TRBV6-5 to TRBJ2-3; TRBD2 is a possible D gene (5 bases). V lost 2 bases and J lost 6, with 18 bases in between. In germline, CDR1 is MNHEY, CDR2 SVGAGI. The CDR3 has 16 amino acids. The CDR3 loop is CASSYPSRVGGDTQYF. The CDR3 DNA reads TGTGCCAGCAGTTACCCCTCCCGCGTGGGCGGGGATACGCAGTATTTT.